What follows is one T cell receptor (beta chain) and its context. What it binds is not known. Sequencing used immunoSEQ multiplex PCR; TCRdb keeps in-frame clones, though not all of them. This repertoire shows about 130,000 clones, more than 70% found once; its top ten account for about 12%. The TCR-sequenced patients were a few responders to pembrolizumab. This entry belongs to a study of PD-1 blockade in mismatch repair-deficient tumors. Study as a whole: Patients had approximately 12 mismatch repair-deficient cancer types and were previously treated and progressing.

Trimming removed 6 bases from V and 4 bases from J, with 7 bases in between. CDR3 length equals 12 residues. Germline-derived CDR1 and CDR2 are MNHNS and SASEGT. Points from the study as a whole: Rapid post-treatment expansion, then contraction, generally preceding radiologic response, marked tumor-resident clones.

Sequences were derived from peripheral blood, sampled approximately 73 weeks after starting pembrolizumab. J is TRBJ2-1 and V is TRBV6-1; no clear D. The clonotype originates from an adult with mismatch repair-deficient cancer. In nucleotides, the CDR3 is TGTGCCAGCAGAGTGGCGTACAATGAGCAGTTCTTC. This codes for CASRVAYNEQFF.